This T cell receptor beta chain was sequenced during a study of radiation and T cells in renal cell carcinoma. Overall study findings and caveats: Compared with controls, irradiated tumors showed greater TCR clonality.

Turning to this clone: Antigen unknown.

Here immunoSEQ multiplex PCR was the method, and the copy in TCRdb shows in-frame clones only, minus some. Of fewer than 15,000 clones listed, about two thirds were seen once; the top ten hold 17%. Stated treatment: treatment-naive control, cytoreductive nephrectomy. Sequenced control tumors were from fewer than 14 males and a few females, median age roughly 50. The germline V gene has CDR1 SGHKS and CDR2 YYEKEE (reference sequence). V was shortened by 4 bases and J by 2 bases, with 12 bases between the two germline ends. CDR3 length: 14 amino acids. This receptor was taken from a man between 60 and 75 years old with renal cell carcinoma. This sequence joins TRBV5-5 and TRBJ1-2; a weak D match, TRBD1 (6 bases). The sample in question was tumor tissue, obtained from a patient whose treatment was nephrectomy without radiotherapy. The CDR3: CASSTDDRNYGYTF. For the CDR3, the DNA is TGTGCCAGCAGCACCGACGACAGGAACTATGGCTACACCTTC.